Following are 20 T cell receptor beta chains from one sample sequenced in a study of beta chain features in type 1 diabetes. Overall study results and limits: Across all four CD4+ subsets, people with type 1 diabetes showed modestly shorter TCRB CDR3s.

The sequenced template was cDNA made from the entire isolated RNA. The repertoire was sequenced with immunoSEQ multiplex PCR; TCRdb's copy has only in-frame clones and lacks some. The sample records roughly 150,000 clones, approximately 8.8% being singletons. The antigens these receptors bind are not known. Sample: central memory CD4+ T cells from blood. The receptors here all came from a woman between 25 and 40 years old with type 1 diabetes.

This clone was detected ten times or more. The sample contains more than one DNA sequence encoding this CDR3. This sequence joins TRBV9 and TRBJ1-5; D might be TRBD1 (5 bases). The CDR3 spans 15 residues. CDR1 and CDR2 (germline): SGDLS, YYNGEE. Trimming left V 4 bases short and J 2 bases short, with 13 bases between. The CDR3 sequence: CASSPTGGGNQPQHF. CDR3 DNA: TGTGCCAGCAGCCCGACCGGAGGGGGCAATCAGCCCCAGCATTTT.

The J gene is TRBJ2-5, the V gene TRBV28, with 8 bases identical to TRBD1. This CDR3 comprises 12 residues. J was trimmed by 8 bases and V by 8 bases; bases with no gene match: 7. Per germline, CDR1 MDHEN and CDR2 SYDVKM. The CDR3 coding sequence is TGTGCCAGCGGACAGGGCGCAAATACCCAGTACTTC. Translation gives CASGQGANTQYF.

This clone was picked up a small number of times. The chain has TRBV4-1 and TRBJ1-5; the match to TRBD1 covers 8 bases. The CDR3 spans 14 residues. The germline V gene has CDR1 MGHRA and CDR2 YSYEKL. V lost 4 bases to trimming and J lost 6 bases; unmatched junction nucleotides: 5. The CDR3 DNA reads TGCGCCAGCAGCCTAGGACAGGGCGTTCAGCCCCAGCATTTT. Encoded protein: CASSLGQGVQPQHF.

In its sample, this clone was seen a few times. This chain uses TRBV6-6 with TRBJ2-1; TRBD1 matches at 8 bases. The CDR3 loop spans 16 amino acids. Germline values: CDR1 MNHNY, CDR2 SVGAGI (reference sequence). The V segment lost 6 bases and the J segment 7 bases; nucleotides outside the gene matches: 14. The CDR3 DNA follows: TGTGCCAGCAGAGGCGACCAGCAGGGGGCAGAGAATGAGCAGTTCTTC. Protein product: CASRGDQQGAENEQFF.

This clone was observed once. The gene calls are TRBV27 and TRBJ2-1; 9 positions agree with TRBD2. Looked up from germline, CDR1 is MNHEY and CDR2 is SMNVEV (reference sequence). Losses at the gene ends were 6 bases for V and 3 bases for J; bases not matched to a gene: 6. This CDR3 has 15 residues. CDR3: CASSPTREGYNEQFF. The CDR3 nucleotides read TGTGCCAGCAGCCCCACGCGGGAGGGCTACAATGAGCAGTTCTTC.

This clone has just a few counts. This chain joins TRBV16 and TRBJ1-2; no definite D call. V lost 0 bases, J lost 4 bases, and 9 bases lay in between. Germline V gives CDR1 KGHSY, CDR2 FQNENV. This CDR3 comprises 14 residues. CDR3 DNA sequence: TGTGCCAGCAGCCAATCCCGGAGCTTCTATGGCTACACCTTC. It codes for CASSQSRSFYGYTF. Filled out from reference TRBV16 and TRBJ1-2, the complete variable domain reads GEEVAQTPKHLVRGEGQKAKLYCAPIKGHSYVFWYQQVLKNEFKFLISFQNENVFDETGMPKERFSAKCLPNSPCSLEIQATKLEDSAVYFCASSQSRSFYGYTFGSGTRLTVV.

The table lists this clone with a few counts. The chain has TRBV19 and TRBJ2-2, with D perhaps matching TRBD2 (6 bases). The V and J ends lost 4 bases and 1 base respectively, with 7 bases between them. From germline, CDR1 is LNHDA and CDR2 SQIVND (reference sequence). The length of the CDR3 is 14 residues. CDR3 DNA sequence: TGTGCCAGTAGTAGGGGGGTGAACACCGGGGAGCTGTTTTTT. Translating gives CASSRGVNTGELFF.

This clone was detected only a few times. The V call is TRBV28, the J call TRBJ2-5, with a possible D match to TRBD1 (5 bases). The germline V gene has CDR1 MDHEN and CDR2 SYDVKM. Trimming stripped 5 bases from V and 3 bases from J, with 10 bases between. CDR3 size: 13 residues. This CDR3 is CASSHRQKETQYF. The CDR3 coding sequence is TGTGCCAGCAGTCATCGACAGAAAGAGACCCAGTACTTC.

The chain couples TRBV5-6 to TRBJ2-7; D perhaps matches TRBD2 (6 bases). This CDR3 has 14 residues. The germline CDR1 and CDR2 sequences are SGHDT and YYEEEE. Trimming shortened V by 5 bases and J by 0 bases, and 12 bases separated the two germline ends. CDR3 region: CASSSTGSSYEQYF. CDR3 DNA sequence: TGTGCCAGCAGTTCGACCGGGAGCTCCTACGAGCAGTACTTC. Drawing the rest from reference TRBV5-6 and TRBJ2-7, the complete variable domain is DAGVTQSPTHLIKTRGQQVTLRCSPKSGHDTVSWYQQALGQGPQFIFQYYEEEERQRGNFPDRFSGHQFPNYSSELNVNALLLGDSALYLCASSSTGSSYEQYFGPGTRLTVT.

This rearrangement joins TRBV25-1 to TRBJ2-1, with 8 bases identical to TRBD2. After removal of 1 base from V and 5 bases from J, the junction contained 10 bases not matched to a gene. Germline V CDR1 and CDR2: MGHDK, SYGVNS. The length of the CDR3 is 17 residues. CDR3 DNA sequence: TGTGCCAGCAGTGAATCCCCGGGAGGGGATCCAGACAATGAGCAGTTCTTC. Translation gives CASSESPGGDPDNEQFF.

The J gene is TRBJ2-7, the V gene TRBV5-1; 10 bases align to TRBD2. V was clipped by 3 bases and J by 4 bases; unmatched bases: 10. There are 16 residues in the CDR3. Germline CDR1 and CDR2: SGHRS and YFSETQ. CDR3 sequence: CASSSGELAGIYEQYF. The CDR3 nucleotides are TGCGCCAGCAGCTCTGGGGAACTAGCGGGGATTTACGAGCAGTACTTC. Full variable domain (outside the CDR3, taken from reference TRBV5-1 and TRBJ2-7): KAGVTQTPRYLIKTRGQQVTLSCSPISGHRSVSWYQQTPGQGLQFLFEYFSETQRNKGNFPGRFSGRQFSNSRSEMNVSTLELGDSALYLCASSSGELAGIYEQYFGPGTRLTVT.

There are a few counts of this clone. The CDR3 here is CASSLAAGTYNEQFF. The CDR3 nucleotides read TGCGCCAGCAGCTTGGCGGCGGGGACTTACAATGAGCAGTTCTTC. The rearrangement joins TRBV5-1 to TRBJ2-1, with a weak D call TRBD2 (6 bases). The CDR3 is 15 amino acids. The germline V and J ends were trimmed by 0 bases and 4 bases, with 11 bases remaining between them. Germline V lookup: CDR1 SGHRS, CDR2 YFSETQ.

This chain uses TRBV28 with TRBJ1-2; 7 bases align to TRBD1. From germline, CDR1 is MDHEN and CDR2 SYDVKM. Trimming removed 6 bases from V and 0 bases from J; junction bases left unmatched: 7. This CDR3 is built from 15 residues. The CDR3 sequence is CASSRWDRANYGYTF. The CDR3 bases are TGTGCCAGCAGCCGATGGGACAGAGCTAACTATGGCTACACCTTC.

This clone was counted a few times. The chain employs TRBV4-1 and TRBJ2-3; 10 nucleotides align to TRBD2. The junction had 5 bases not matched to a gene; V was cut back by 1 base and J by 7 bases. Germline assignment: CDR1 MGHRA and CDR2 YSYEKL. This CDR3 region has 15 residues. This CDR3 is CASSQALAGEYTQYF. For the CDR3, the DNA is TGCGCCAGCAGCCAAGCTCTAGCGGGAGAATATACGCAGTATTTT.

Only a few counts were recorded for this clone. The CDR3 DNA reads as TGTGCCAGCAGCGTTTTAGGGGGCAGCTCCTACAATGAGCAGTTCTTC. It yields the protein CASSVLGGSSYNEQFF. The chain employs TRBV9 and TRBJ2-1; 7 nucleotides agree with TRBD1. The V and J ends lost 2 bases and 0 bases, in that order; junction bases with no gene match: 5. The germline CDR1 and CDR2 sequences are SGDLS and YYNGEE. The CDR3 has 16 amino acids. The full variable domain, its missing parts supplied by reference TRBV9 and TRBJ2-1, is DSGVTQTPKHLITATGQRVTLRCSPRSGDLSVYWYQQSLDQGLQFLIQYYNGEERAKGNILERFSAQQFPDLHSELNLSSLELGDSALYFCASSVLGGSSYNEQFFGPGTRLTVL.

The chain is built from TRBV6-4 and TRBJ1-2; TRBD1 agrees at 8 bases. The J segment lost 4 bases and the V segment lost 0 bases, leaving 4 bases of the junction unmatched. Looked up from germline, CDR1 is MRHNA and CDR2 is SNTAGT. This CDR3 contains 15 residues. CDR3 residues: CASSDSGQGIYGYTF. As DNA, the CDR3 is TGTGCCAGCAGTGACTCTGGACAGGGTATCTATGGCTACACCTTC.

The chain combines TRBV11-3 with TRBJ1-1; TRBD1 might be the D (5 bases). The CDR3 loop spans 14 amino acids. V lost 2 bases and J 3 bases, leaving 10 bases between the germline ends. CDR1 SGHNT and CDR2 YENEEA come from the germline V gene. Here the CDR3 reads CASSLQGKDTEAFF. CDR3 nucleotides: TGTGCCAGCAGCTTACAGGGTAAGGACACTGAAGCTTTCTTT. Full variable domain (missing parts from reference TRBV11-3 and TRBJ1-1): EAGVVQSPRYKIIEKKQPVAFWCNPISGHNTLYWYLQNLGQGPELLIRYENEEAVDDSQLPKDRFSAERLKGVDSTLKIQPAELGDSAVYLCASSLQGKDTEAFFGQGTRLTVV.

The table lists this clone with a few counts. The chain employs TRBV9 and TRBJ2-5; 10 bases fit TRBD1. CDR3 length equals 16 residues. V gave up 4 bases and J gave up 3 bases; unmatched junction bases: 9. CDR1 SGDLS and CDR2 YYNGEE come from the germline V gene. In DNA, the CDR3 is TGTGCCAGCAGCCATCGGACAGGGGGTCGGGAAGAGACCCAGTACTTC. This translates into CASSHRTGGREETQYF.

This clone was seen more than once but under ten times. The CDR3 bases are TGTGCCAGCAGCTTTAGCGGGAGGAGGAATGAGCAGTTCTTC. It specifies CASSFSGRRNEQFF. V and J are TRBV7-8 and TRBJ2-1; TRBD2 aligns across 10 bases. The CDR3 consists of 14 residues. From germline, CDR1 is SGHVS and CDR2 FQNEAQ. V was pared by 3 bases and J by 7 bases, with 3 bases of the junction left unmatched.

The J gene is TRBJ2-3, the V gene TRBV28; 7 bases are a match to TRBD1. The CDR3 is made up of 16 amino acids. Germline CDR1 reads MDHEN; CDR2 reads SYDVKM. The V gene end was trimmed by 6 bases and the J gene end by 0 bases; junction bases not matched to a gene: 9. CDR3: CASRSAGGESTDTQYF. CDR3 DNA sequence: TGTGCCAGCAGGTCAGCAGGGGGAGAGAGCACAGATACGCAGTATTTT.